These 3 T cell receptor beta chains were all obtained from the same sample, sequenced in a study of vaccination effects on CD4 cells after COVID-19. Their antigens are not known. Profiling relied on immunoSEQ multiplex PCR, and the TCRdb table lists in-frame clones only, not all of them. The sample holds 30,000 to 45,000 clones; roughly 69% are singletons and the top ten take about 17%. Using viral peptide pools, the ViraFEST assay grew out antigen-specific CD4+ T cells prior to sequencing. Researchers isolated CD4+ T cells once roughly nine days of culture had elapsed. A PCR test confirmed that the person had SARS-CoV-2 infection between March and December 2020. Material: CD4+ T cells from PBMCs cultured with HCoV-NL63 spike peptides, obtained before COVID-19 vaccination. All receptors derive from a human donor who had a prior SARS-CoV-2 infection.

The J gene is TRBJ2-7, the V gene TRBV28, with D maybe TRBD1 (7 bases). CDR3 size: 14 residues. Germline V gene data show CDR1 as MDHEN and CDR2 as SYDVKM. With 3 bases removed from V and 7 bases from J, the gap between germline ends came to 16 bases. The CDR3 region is CASSFRRGLREQYF. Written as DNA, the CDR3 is TGTGCCAGCAGTTTTCGGAGGGGGCTTCGGGAGCAGTACTTC.

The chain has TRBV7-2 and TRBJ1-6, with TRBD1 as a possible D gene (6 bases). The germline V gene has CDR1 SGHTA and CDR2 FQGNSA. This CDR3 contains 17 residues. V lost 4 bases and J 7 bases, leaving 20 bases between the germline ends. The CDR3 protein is CASSSGGTGSFNSPLHF. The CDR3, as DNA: TGTGCCAGCAGCTCCGGGGGTACAGGGTCGTTCAATTCACCCCTCCACTTT.

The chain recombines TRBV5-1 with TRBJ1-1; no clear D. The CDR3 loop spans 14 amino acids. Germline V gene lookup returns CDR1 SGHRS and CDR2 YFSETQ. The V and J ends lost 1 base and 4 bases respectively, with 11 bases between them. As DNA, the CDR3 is TGCGCCAGCAGCTTGAATTCGTGGGGCACTGAAGCTTTCTTT. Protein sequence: CASSLNSWGTEAFF.